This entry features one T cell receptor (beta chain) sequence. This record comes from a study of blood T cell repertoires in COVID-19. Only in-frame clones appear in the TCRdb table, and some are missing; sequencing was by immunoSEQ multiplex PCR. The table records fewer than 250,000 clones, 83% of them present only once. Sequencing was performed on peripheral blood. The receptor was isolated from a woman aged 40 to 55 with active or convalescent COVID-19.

The DNA of the CDR3 is TGTGCCAGCACCTCGGGTGCAGTGAGGGAAAAACTGTTTTTT. Protein: CASTSGAVREKLFF. V and J are TRBV28 and TRBJ1-4; no reliable D call. Germline values: CDR1 MDHEN, CDR2 SYDVKM. V lost 7 bases and J 8 bases, leaving 17 bases between the germline ends. The CDR3 runs to 14 residues.